A single sample gave rise to the 13 T cell receptor beta chains below, sequenced in a study of blood T cell repertoires in COVID-19 (dated by TCRdb to 2018 to 2020). The receptor library was made with the immunoSEQ multiplex PCR assay. TCRdb carries this immuneACCESS record with in-frame sequences only. Its versions omit some clonotypes, under half of them owing to an unresolved V gene in the studies checked, with the rest unexplained. In all, the sample holds about 220,000 clones, and roughly 84% of those were seen once. The biggest ten clones account for less than 6.5% of the sample. Material: peripheral blood. The receptors originated from an older woman who had recovered from COVID-19.

The chain recombines TRBV6-5 with TRBJ1-1; D possibly corresponds to TRBD1 (6 bases). Trimming pared 0 bases from V and 6 bases from J, leaving 11 bases between. The CDR3 spans 14 residues. Germline CDR1 reads MNHEY; CDR2 reads SVGAGI. The CDR3 region has the DNA TGTGCCAGCAGTTACTCGATGGCAGGGGCTGAAGCTTTCTTT. It translates to CASSYSMAGAEAFF.

This rearrangement joins TRBV15 to TRBJ2-1; 15 bases agree with TRBD2. The germline gives CDR1 LNHNV, CDR2 YYDKDF (reference sequence). V lost 1 base and J lost 6; bases outside the gene matches: 7. CDR3 length: 18 amino acids. The CDR3 here is CATSRVGTSGGLGNEQFF. The CDR3 DNA reads as TGTGCCACCAGCAGAGTGGGGACTAGCGGGGGGCTGGGCAATGAGCAGTTCTTC.

The chain recombines TRBV11-2 with TRBJ2-7; 10 bases align to TRBD1. Unmatched junction bases numbered 6, after V lost 4 bases and J lost 3 bases. The CDR3 has 15 amino acids. Germline V CDR1 and CDR2: SGHAT, FQNNGV. This chain's CDR3 is CASSSTRDRGYEQYF. The CDR3 DNA sequence: TGTGCCAGCAGCTCCACCCGGGACAGGGGCTACGAGCAGTACTTC.

The chain carries TRBV19 and TRBJ2-1; 7 nucleotides agree with TRBD2. There are 16 residues in the CDR3. V shed 3 bases and J 5 bases; nucleotides not matched to a gene: 10. Per germline, CDR1 LNHDA and CDR2 SQIVND (reference sequence). The CDR3 DNA reads TGTGCCAGTAGTATCCCCCCCGCGGGGGATAACAATGAGCAGTTCTTC. Translating gives CASSIPPAGDNNEQFF. Based on the CDR3 plus reference TRBV19 and TRBJ2-1, the full variable domain is DGGITQSPKYLFRKEGQNVTLSCEQNLNHDAMYWYRQDPGQGLRLIYYSQIVNDFQKGDIAEGYSVSREKKESFPLTVTSAQKNPTAFYLCASSIPPAGDNNEQFFGPGTRLTVL.

J is TRBJ2-3 and V is TRBV15, with TRBD1 matching 8 bases. CDR3 size: 17 residues. J lost 3 bases, V lost 5 bases, and 13 bases had no gene match. Per germline, CDR1 LNHNV and CDR2 YYDKDF (reference sequence). The CDR3 is CATSGGVLDRATDTQYF. CDR3 coding DNA: TGTGCCACCAGCGGCGGTGTACTGGACAGGGCGACAGATACGCAGTATTTT.

This sequence joins TRBV5-6 and TRBJ1-3, with D unresolved. Trimming took 4 bases from V and 4 from J, leaving 6 bases between them. The CDR3 is 12 amino acids. Looked up from germline, CDR1 is SGHDT and CDR2 is YYEEEE. The CDR3 bases are TGTGCCAGCAGCCAGTCAGGAAACACCATATATTTT. Protein: CASSQSGNTIYF.

The chain couples TRBV4-2 to TRBJ1-5; the D is unclear. The ends were cut back, 2 bases at V and 0 bases at J, with 11 bases in the middle. CDR3 length equals 16 residues. CDR1 and CDR2 (germline): LGHNA, YNFKEQ. CDR3 amino acids: CASSQTGEYSNQPQHF. The CDR3 nucleotides read TGTGCCAGCAGCCAAACTGGGGAGTATAGCAATCAGCCCCAGCATTTT.

CDR3 DNA: TGTGCCAGCAGCTTAGACAGGGGTCAGCCCGGGGAGCTGTTTTTT. Amino acids: CASSLDRGQPGELFF. The V and J genes are TRBV7-8 and TRBJ2-2, with 7 bases matching TRBD1. The germline gives CDR1 SGHVS, CDR2 FQNEAQ. The CDR3 has 15 amino acids. V lost 1 base to trimming and J lost 6 bases; unmatched junction nucleotides: 5. Supplemented by reference TRBV7-8 and TRBJ2-2, the full variable domain reads GAGVSQSPRYKVAKRGQDVALRCDPISGHVSLFWYQQALGQGPEFLTYFQNEAQLDKSGLPSDRFFAERPEGSVSTLKIQRTQQEDSAVYLCASSLDRGQPGELFFGEGSRLTVL.

CDR3: CASSANYEQYF. The CDR3 DNA reads TGTGCCAGCAGCGCGAACTACGAGCAGTACTTC. The genes are TRBV6-5 and TRBJ2-7; D is undetermined. V was pared by 6 bases and J by 3 bases, with 6 bases between. The germline gives CDR1 MNHEY, CDR2 SVGAGI. There are 11 residues in the CDR3.

V and J are TRBV7-3 and TRBJ1-6; 7 bases are shared with TRBD1. Looked up from germline, CDR1 is SGHTA and CDR2 is FQGTGA. The V segment lost 4 bases and the J segment 6 bases; nucleotides outside the gene matches: 6. This CDR3 comprises 15 residues. This chain's CDR3 is CASSSGTAGNSPLHF. The CDR3 DNA follows: TGTGCCAGCAGCTCGGGGACAGCCGGTAATTCACCCCTCCACTTT.

The table lists this clone with a few counts. J is TRBJ1-4 and V is TRBV6-1; TRBD1 aligns across 8 bases. V shed 3 bases and J 7 bases; nucleotides not matched to a gene: 10. CDR3 length: 16 amino acids. CDR1 is MNHNS and CDR2 is SASEGT in the germline V gene. In DNA form, the CDR3 reads TGTGCCAGCAGTGAGCACGGACAGGGCGGGTTTGAAAAACTGTTTTTT. Protein sequence: CASSEHGQGGFEKLFF.

This clone was detected once. The chain combines TRBV11-2 with TRBJ1-2; no definite D call. Trimming removed 1 base from V and 8 bases from J, with 11 bases in between. Germline-derived CDR1 and CDR2 are SGHAT and FQNNGV. This CDR3 has 13 residues. The CDR3 reads CASSLGRAGGYTF. As DNA, the CDR3 is TGTGCCAGCAGCTTAGGGAGGGCTGGCGGCTACACCTTC.

The J gene is TRBJ1-2, the V gene TRBV6-2 or TRBV6-3, with 9 bases that match TRBD1. Germline lookup yields CDR1 MNHEY and CDR2 SVGEGT. Losses at the gene ends were 6 bases for V and 1 base for J; bases not matched to a gene: 12. This CDR3 is built from 17 residues. This chain's CDR3 is CASSSTPGTGNNYGYTF. Written as DNA, the CDR3 is TGTGCCAGCAGCTCTACACCCGGGACAGGGAATAACTATGGCTACACCTTC.